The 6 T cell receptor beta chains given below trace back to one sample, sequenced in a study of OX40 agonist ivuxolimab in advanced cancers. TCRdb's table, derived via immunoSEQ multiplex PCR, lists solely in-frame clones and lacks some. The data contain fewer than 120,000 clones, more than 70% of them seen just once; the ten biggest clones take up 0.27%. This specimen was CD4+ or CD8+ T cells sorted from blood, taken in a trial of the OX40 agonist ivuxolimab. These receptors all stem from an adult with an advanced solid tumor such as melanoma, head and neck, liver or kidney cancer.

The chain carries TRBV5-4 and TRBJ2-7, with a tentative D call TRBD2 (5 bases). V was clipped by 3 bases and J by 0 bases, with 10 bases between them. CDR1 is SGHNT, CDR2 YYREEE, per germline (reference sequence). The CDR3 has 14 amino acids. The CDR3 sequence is CASSYGLRSYEQYF. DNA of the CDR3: TGTGCCAGCAGCTATGGACTTCGCTCCTACGAGCAGTACTTC. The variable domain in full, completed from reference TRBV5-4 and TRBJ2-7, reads ETGVTQSPTHLIKTRGQQVTLRCSSQSGHNTVSWYQQALGQGPQFIFQYYREEENGRGNFPPRFSGLQFPNYSSELNVNALELDDSALYLCASSYGLRSYEQYFGPGTRLTVT.

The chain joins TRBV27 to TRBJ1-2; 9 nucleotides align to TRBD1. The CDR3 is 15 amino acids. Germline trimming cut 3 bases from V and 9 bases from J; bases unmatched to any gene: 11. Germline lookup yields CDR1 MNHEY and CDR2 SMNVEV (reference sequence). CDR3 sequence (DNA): TGTGCCAGCAGTTTGCGAACAGGGGGCCCCAGGAGCTACACCTTC. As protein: CASSLRTGGPRSYTF.

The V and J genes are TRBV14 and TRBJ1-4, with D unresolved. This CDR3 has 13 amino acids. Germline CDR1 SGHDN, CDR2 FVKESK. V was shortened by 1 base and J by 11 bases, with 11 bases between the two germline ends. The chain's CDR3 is CASSQGSVEKLFF. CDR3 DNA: TGTGCCAGCAGCCAAGGCTCGGTGGAGAAACTGTTTTTT. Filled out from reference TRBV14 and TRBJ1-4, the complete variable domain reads EAGVTQFPSHSVIEKGQTVTLRCDPISGHDNLYWYRRVMGKEIKFLLHFVKESKQDESGMPNNRFLAERTGGTYSTLKVQPAELEDSGVYFCASSQGSVEKLFFGSGTQLSVL.

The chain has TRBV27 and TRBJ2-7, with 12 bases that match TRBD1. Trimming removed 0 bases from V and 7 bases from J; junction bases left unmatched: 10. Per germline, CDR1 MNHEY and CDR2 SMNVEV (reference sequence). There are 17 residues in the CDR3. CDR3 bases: TGTGCCAGCAGTTTATCGGGGGGGACAGGGGGCAAAGGGGAGCAGTACTTC. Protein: CASSLSGGTGGKGEQYF.

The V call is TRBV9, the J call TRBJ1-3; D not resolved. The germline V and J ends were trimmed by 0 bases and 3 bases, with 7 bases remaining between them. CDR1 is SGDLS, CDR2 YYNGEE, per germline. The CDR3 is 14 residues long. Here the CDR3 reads CASSVESVGNTIYF. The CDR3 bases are TGTGCCAGCAGCGTAGAGAGTGTTGGAAACACCATATATTTT. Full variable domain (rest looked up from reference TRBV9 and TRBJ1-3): DSGVTQTPKHLITATGQRVTLRCSPRSGDLSVYWYQQSLDQGLQFLIQYYNGEERAKGNILERFSAQQFPDLHSELNLSSLELGDSALYFCASSVESVGNTIYFGEGSWLTVV.

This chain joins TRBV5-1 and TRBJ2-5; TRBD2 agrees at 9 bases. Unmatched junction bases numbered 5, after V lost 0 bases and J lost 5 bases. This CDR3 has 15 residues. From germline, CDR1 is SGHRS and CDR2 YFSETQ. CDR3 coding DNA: TGCGCCAGCAGCTTGGATCTAGCGGGAATGGAGACCCAGTACTTC. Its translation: CASSLDLAGMETQYF.